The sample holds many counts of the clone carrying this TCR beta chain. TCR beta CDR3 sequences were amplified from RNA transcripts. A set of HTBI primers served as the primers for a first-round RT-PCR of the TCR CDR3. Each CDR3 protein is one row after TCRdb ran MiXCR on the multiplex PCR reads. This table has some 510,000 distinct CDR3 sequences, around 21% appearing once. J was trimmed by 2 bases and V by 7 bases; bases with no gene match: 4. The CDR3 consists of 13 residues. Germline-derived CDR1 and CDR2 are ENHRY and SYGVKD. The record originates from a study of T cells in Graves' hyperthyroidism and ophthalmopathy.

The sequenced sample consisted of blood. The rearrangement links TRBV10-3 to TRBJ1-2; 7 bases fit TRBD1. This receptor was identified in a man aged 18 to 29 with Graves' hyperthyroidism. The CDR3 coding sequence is TGTGCCATCACCCCGGACAGGAACTATGGCTACACCTTC. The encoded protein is CAITPDRNYGYTF.